This paragraph covers one T cell receptor (beta chain) sequence. V lost 8 bases to trimming and J lost 2 bases; unmatched junction nucleotides: 10. The CDR3 length is 14 residues. The germline V gene has CDR1 SGDLS and CDR2 YYNGEE. The data were obtained in a study of blood T cell repertoires in COVID-19. TCRdb's copy holds only in-frame clones and misses some; the assay was immunoSEQ multiplex PCR. In the table there are about 120,000 clones, 90% of which are singletons. The sequence came from a man between 45 and 60 years old with active COVID-19. Material: peripheral blood. The V and J genes are TRBV9 and TRBJ2-7; 7 bases are shared with TRBD1. In DNA form, the CDR3 reads TGTGCCAGTACGACTGGGACAGAACCCTACGAGCAGTACTTC. Residues: CASTTGTEPYEQYF.